This is a list of T cell receptor beta chains from one sample in a study of blood T cell repertoires in COVID-19. Assay: immunoSEQ multiplex PCR; the TCRdb copy retains only in-frame clones and omits some. The repertoire holds more than 55,000 clones, with 76% as singletons. What was sequenced was peripheral blood. These receptors were collected from a woman in her forties or fifties with active or convalescent COVID-19. Each CDR3 is given with its conserved first and last residue. D genes are given only for firm matches. Clone size is given for some rows only: seen once, a few or many times, or a class if the clone is expanded.

NA,TRBJ2-3,TRBV30,NA,CAWIGDTDTQYF,TGTGCCTGGATCGGGGACACAGATACGCAGTATTTT
many,TRBJ2-7,TRBV7-9,NA,CASSLAGEHEQYF,TGTGCCAGCAGCTTAGCGGGAGAGCACGAGCAGTACTTC
NA,TRBJ1-2,TRBV2,NA,CASSQSRYGYTF,TGTGCCAGCAGCCAAAGCCGTTATGGCTACACCTTC
NA,TRBJ2-1,TRBV2,TRBD1,CASSRDRADEQFF,TGTGCCAGCTCCCGGGACAGGGCCGATGAGCAGTTCTTC
few,TRBJ2-3,TRBV9,NA,CASSVTTFSTDTQYF,TGTGCCAGCAGCGTAACTACCTTTAGCACAGATACGCAGTATTTT
NA,TRBJ2-1,TRBV5-1,NA,CASSLGGRNYNEQFF,TGCGCCAGCAGCTTGGGGGGCAGAAACTACAATGAGCAGTTCTTC
NA,TRBJ2-1,TRBV4-3,TRBD1,CASSQVKGAIFEQFF,TGCGCCAGCAGCCAAGTAAAGGGGGCGATATTCGAGCAGTTCTTC
large,TRBJ2-7,TRBV5-5,NA,CASPQTYEQYF,TGTGCCAGCCCCCAGACCTACGAGCAGTACTTC
NA,TRBJ2-6,TRBV27,TRBD1,CASGTGAGSGANVLTF,TGTGCCAGCGGGACAGGGGCTGGCTCTGGGGCCAACGTCCTGACTTTC
few,TRBJ2-5,TRBV5-1,TRBD1,CASSLKGGAETQYF,TGCGCCAGCAGCTTGAAAGGGGGCGCTGAGACCCAGTACTTC